One TCR beta chain is described in this entry. Antigen unknown. Germline lookup yields CDR1 SEHNR and CDR2 FQNEAQ (reference sequence). Trimming removed 1 base from V and 2 bases from J, with 9 bases in between. The CDR3 has 15 amino acids. The data belong to a study of T cells in Graves' hyperthyroidism and ophthalmopathy. Study-wide points: Blood also carried most thyroid clonotypes expanded above 0.001.

The hyperthyroidism was newly diagnosed and had lasted under 2 months; the patients were aged 18 to 65. Orbital computed tomography and thyroid ultrasound, together with serum TRAb and thyroxine and clinical symptoms, were used for diagnoses. RNA transcripts served as the template for amplifying TCR beta CDR3 regions. The HTBI primer set was used in a first-round RT-PCR of the TCR CDR3. TCRdb independently ran MiXCR on the multiplex PCR reads; one entry per CDR3 protein. The table includes a few hundred thousand distinct CDR3 sequences, roughly 25% detected once. This sequence originates from a man aged 45-60 years with Graves' hyperthyroidism. This chain joins TRBV7-9 and TRBJ2-1, with D tentatively TRBD2 (5 bases). Source material: blood. This CDR3 reads CASSLGATTYNEQFF. Here the CDR3 DNA reads TGTGCCAGCAGCTTAGGGGCGACTACCTACAATGAGCAGTTCTTC.